The 25 T cell receptor beta chains given below trace back to one sample, sequenced in a study of blood T cell repertoires in COVID-19. The data were produced by immunoSEQ multiplex PCR, yet TCRdb's version contains in-frame clones alone and is incomplete. There are tens of thousands of clones in the sample; less than 90% occur only once, and more than 15% lies in the top ten. The sample was peripheral blood. These TCRs come from a man aged 70 or older with acute or convalescent COVID-19.

V gene TRBV2 combines with J gene TRBJ2-5, with a possible D match to TRBD1 (5 bases). This CDR3 comprises 13 residues. V was trimmed by 4 bases and J by 5 bases, leaving 11 bases between them. The V gene's germline CDR1 is SNHLY and CDR2 FYNNEI. The CDR3 DNA reads as TGTGCCAGCAGTGGTCAGGGTAGGGAGACCCAGTACTTC. It codes for CASSGQGRETQYF.

The CDR3 protein is CASSLESPGELFF. CDR3 nucleotides: TGCGCCAGCAGCTTAGAGTCCCCCGGGGAGCTGTTTTTT. V is TRBV5-1 and J is TRBJ2-2; no firm D call. Trimming pared 2 bases from V and 6 bases from J, leaving 8 bases between. Germline CDR1 reads SGHRS; CDR2 reads YFSETQ. CDR3 length: 13 amino acids.

The chain carries TRBV2 and TRBJ2-3; TRBD2 matches 7 bases. The CDR3 length is 14 residues. Germline-derived CDR1 and CDR2 are SNHLY and FYNNEI. The V and J ends lost 6 bases and 6 bases, in that order; junction bases with no gene match: 9. The DNA of the CDR3 is TGTGCCAGCAGCGCGCTAGCGGAATCGGATACGCAGTATTTT. Protein sequence: CASSALAESDTQYF.

The rearrangement links TRBV10-3 to TRBJ1-3; D unclear. Germline values: CDR1 ENHRY, CDR2 SYGVKD. Trimming took off 6 bases at V and 0 bases at J, with 6 bases between the two ends. CDR3 length: 13 amino acids. The CDR3 sequence: CAIRTPSGNTIYF. The CDR3 nucleotides read TGTGCCATCAGGACACCCTCTGGAAACACCATATATTTT.

In regard to this clone: A read error is possible here, since a much larger clone lies one base away. The chain combines TRBV4-1 with TRBJ2-6; 7 nucleotides align to TRBD2. Looked up from germline, CDR1 is MGHRA and CDR2 is YSYEKL. This CDR3 region has 18 residues. J lost 0 bases, V lost 4 bases, and 9 bases had no gene match. In nucleotides, the CDR3 is TGCGCCAGCAGCCCGATTAGCGGGTTGAGCTCTGGGGCCAACGTCCTGACTTTC. Encoded protein: CASSPISGLSSGANVLTF.

The rearrangement joins TRBV7-6 to TRBJ1-3; D perhaps matches TRBD1 (5 bases). Trimming cost V 5 bases and J 0 bases, with 8 bases left between them. The length of the CDR3 is 14 residues. The germline CDR1 and CDR2 sequences are SGHVS and FNYEAQ. DNA for the CDR3: TGTGCCAGCAGCCTTACAGGCTCTGGAAACACCATATATTTT. The encoded protein is CASSLTGSGNTIYF.

The gene calls are TRBV4-3 and TRBJ2-4; 7 bases agree with TRBD1. The CDR3 is made up of 15 amino acids. V gave up 0 bases and J gave up 7 bases; unmatched junction bases: 6. Per the germline V gene, CDR1 is LGHNA and CDR2 is YSLEER. The CDR3 coding sequence is TGCGCCAGCAGCCAAGATACCGGGACAGCCAACATTCAGTACTTC. It is translated as CASSQDTGTANIQYF.

The chain links TRBV2 to TRBJ2-1, with D possibly TRBD2 on 5 matching bases. Looked up from germline, CDR1 is SNHLY and CDR2 is FYNNEI. The CDR3 runs to 14 residues. Trimming removed 4 bases from V and 2 bases from J, with 9 bases in between. For the CDR3, the DNA is TGTGCCAGCAGTGGGATAGCGACCTACAATGAGCAGTTCTTC. It encodes CASSGIATYNEQFF.

V usage is TRBV7-2 and J usage is TRBJ2-5; the match to TRBD1 covers 7 bases. Germline CDR1 SGHTA, CDR2 FQGNSA. Trimming took 5 bases from V and 5 from J; bases not matched to a gene: 5. This CDR3 comprises 13 residues. The CDR3 here is CASSPGQRETQYF. As DNA, the CDR3 is TGTGCCAGCAGCCCGGGACAGCGGGAGACCCAGTACTTC.

The gene calls are TRBV5-1 and TRBJ2-7; a weak D match, TRBD2 (6 bases). CDR1 and CDR2 (germline): SGHRS, YFSETQ. The V and J ends lost 1 base and 2 bases respectively, with 10 bases between them. The CDR3 sequence is 14 residues long. CDR3 DNA: TGCGCCAGCAGCTTGTCTAGCGCTACCTACGAGCAGTACTTC. The encoded protein is CASSLSSATYEQYF.

This clone was seen a few times. This rearrangement joins TRBV7-2 to TRBJ2-1, with D unclear. The CDR3 sequence is 17 residues long. The germline V and J ends were trimmed by 2 bases and 4 bases, with 18 bases remaining between them. Germline V gives CDR1 SGHTA, CDR2 FQGNSA. Here the CDR3 DNA reads TGTGCCAGCAGCTTAAAAGACTCCTGGAAGAAATACAATGAGCAGTTCTTC. This gives the protein CASSLKDSWKKYNEQFF. Full variable domain (outside the CDR3, taken from reference TRBV7-2 and TRBJ2-1): GAGVSQSPSNKVTEKGKDVELRCDPISGHTALYWYRQSLGQGLEFLIYFQGNSAPDKSGLPSDRFSAERTGGSVSTLTIQRTQQEDSAVYLCASSLKDSWKKYNEQFFGPGTRLTVL.

The chain uses TRBV6-2 or TRBV6-3 and TRBJ1-6, with D perhaps matching TRBD1 (6 bases). This CDR3 has 14 amino acids. Germline lookup yields CDR1 MNHEY and CDR2 SVGEGT. Trimming left V 3 bases short and J 10 bases short, with 13 bases between. The DNA of the CDR3 is TGTGCCAGCAGTTATGAACAGGGCCGCTCACCCCTCCACTTT. Translating gives CASSYEQGRSPLHF.

V is TRBV19 and J is TRBJ1-2, with D perhaps TRBD1 (5 bases). Germline CDR1 and CDR2: LNHDA and SQIVND (reference sequence). V lost 7 bases and J 8 bases, leaving 20 bases between the germline ends. The CDR3 extends over 14 amino acids. The CDR3 DNA follows: TGTGCCAGTAATTTAATAACAGGAATGGGCGGCTACACCTTC. It encodes CASNLITGMGGYTF. Supplemented by reference TRBV19 and TRBJ1-2, the full variable domain reads DGGITQSPKYLFRKEGQNVTLSCEQNLNHDAMYWYRQDPGQGLRLIYYSQIVNDFQKGDIAEGYSVSREKKESFPLTVTSAQKNPTAFYLCASNLITGMGGYTFGSGTRLTVV.

This clone was observed a handful of times. Written as DNA, the CDR3 is TGTGCCAGCACCTGGGGGGGATTCGCAGATACGCAGTATTTT. This gives the protein CASTWGGFADTQYF. The chain uses TRBV27 and TRBJ2-3, with 7 bases identical to TRBD2. Germline V gene lookup returns CDR1 MNHEY and CDR2 SMNVEV (reference sequence). Trimming cost V 7 bases and J 4 bases; bases outside gene matches: 8. The CDR3 is 14 residues long.

The rearrangement uses TRBV5-5 and TRBJ2-7; possible D gene TRBD1, 5 bases. The ends were cut back, 4 bases at V and 3 bases at J, with 17 bases in the middle. The CDR3 runs to 15 residues. Germline assignment: CDR1 SGHKS and CDR2 YYEKEE (reference sequence). CDR3 coding DNA: TGTGCCAGCAGCCCAAACCTCAGGGTATTCTACGAGCAGTACTTC. Its protein product is CASSPNLRVFYEQYF.

This clone occurred a few times. This chain joins TRBV12-3 or TRBV12-4 and TRBJ2-1; D remains unclear. Trimming left V 5 bases short and J 10 bases short, with 15 bases between. The CDR3 has 13 residues. The CDR3 bases are TGTGCCAGCAGTAACAATGGGTTCGGGGAGCAGTTCTTC. As protein: CASSNNGFGEQFF.

V usage is TRBV10-3 and J usage is TRBJ1-2; D not certain. The CDR3 is 14 residues long. V shed 0 bases and J shed 0 bases, with 5 bases lying between them. Germline lookup yields CDR1 ENHRY and CDR2 SYGVKD. CDR3 in amino acids: CAISESSPNYGYTF. In DNA, the CDR3 is TGTGCCATCAGTGAGTCGAGTCCTAACTATGGCTACACCTTC.

The chain links TRBV10-3 to TRBJ2-7; 9 bases agree with TRBD1. CDR3 size: 14 residues. Germline CDR1 ENHRY, CDR2 SYGVKD. With 9 bases clipped from V and 2 bases from J, the junction kept 8 bases outside the gene matches. The CDR3 is CAISRDRDAYEQYF. CDR3 sequence (DNA): TGTGCCATAAGCCGGGACAGGGACGCCTACGAGCAGTACTTC.

The chain joins TRBV2 to TRBJ1-2, with D perhaps TRBD1 (6 bases). This CDR3 region has 15 residues. Trimming stripped 5 bases from V and 5 bases from J, with 18 bases between. Per germline, CDR1 SNHLY and CDR2 FYNNEI. CDR3 coding DNA: TGTGCCAGCAGTCAACAGGCGCCAGGGGTGTATGGCTACACCTTC. Protein sequence: CASSQQAPGVYGYTF.

The J gene is TRBJ2-7, the V gene TRBV11-1, with TRBD1 identical over 10 bases. Germline V gives CDR1 SGHAT, CDR2 FQDESV (reference sequence). The ends lost 1 base at V and 2 bases at J; junction bases unmatched: 5. The CDR3 spans 16 residues. The CDR3 loop reads CASSLGGTGDPYEQYF. For the CDR3, the DNA is TGTGCCAGCAGCTTAGGTGGGACAGGGGACCCCTACGAGCAGTACTTC.

The chain is built from TRBV21-1 and TRBJ2-5; the table's D gene call, TRBD1, was not cross checked with the DNA. TRBV21-1 is assigned pseudogene status. The CDR3 length is 15 residues. Written as DNA, the CDR3 is TGTGCCAGCAGCAAAGTACAGGGGTCGGGAGAGACCCAGTACTTC. As protein: CASSKVQGSGETQYF.

The V gene is TRBV2, the J gene TRBJ1-3; 7 bases align to TRBD1. The length of the CDR3 is 15 residues. CDR1 is SNHLY, CDR2 FYNNEI, per germline. V trimming: 9 bases; J trimming: 0 bases; junction bases outside the gene matches: 8. This CDR3 reads CARGQAVSSGNTIYF. Written as DNA, the CDR3 is TGTGCCAGAGGACAGGCCGTAAGCTCTGGAAACACCATATATTTT.

The chain combines TRBV4-3 with TRBJ2-7; 12 bases line up with TRBD2. CDR3 length: 16 residues. Germline CDR1 LGHNA, CDR2 YSLEER. The ends lost 1 base at V and 6 bases at J; junction bases unmatched: 7. The CDR3 sequence: CASSQGLGLAGSEQYF. CDR3 nucleotide sequence: TGCGCCAGCAGCCAAGGCCTTGGACTAGCGGGAAGCGAGCAGTACTTC.

The chain couples TRBV5-1 to TRBJ1-3; D possibly corresponds to TRBD1 (5 bases). The germline V gene encodes CDR1 SGHRS and CDR2 YFSETQ. The V gene lost 0 bases and the J gene lost 3 bases, with 13 bases spanning the gap. The CDR3 extends over 16 amino acids. The CDR3 region has the DNA TGCGCCAGCAGCTTGGAGTCAGGGTCTATTGGAAACACCATATATTTT. This translates into CASSLESGSIGNTIYF.

A note on this clone: This sample includes further DNA sequences coding for the same CDR3. The rearrangement uses TRBV11-3 and TRBJ1-1, with TRBD1 identical over 7 bases. This CDR3 is 13 amino acids long. The J segment lost 6 bases and the V segment lost 5 bases, leaving 6 bases of the junction unmatched. Germline CDR1 is SGHNT and CDR2 is YENEEA. The DNA of the CDR3 is TGTGCCAGCAGCCTGACCGGGACAGCTGAAGCTTTCTTT. Encoded protein: CASSLTGTAEAFF.